Below, 10 T cell receptor beta chains from the same sample are listed, as sequenced in a study of cytotoxic CD8 clonotypes in ibrutinib-treated CLL. The method was immunoSEQ multiplex PCR; TCRdb's version includes in-frame clones alone and lacks a portion of them. Of around 310,000 clones in the sample, about 77% are singletons; the top ten hold more than 6%. Sequencing was performed on PBMCs, taken before ibrutinib treatment. Receptor source: a human donor with chronic lymphocytic leukemia.

Note on this clone: This specimen includes other DNA sequences encoding the same CDR3. This chain uses TRBV25-1 with TRBJ2-5; D not resolved. The CDR3 sequence is 15 residues long. Germline V gene sequence: CDR1 MGHDK, CDR2 SYGVNS. Trimming stripped 2 bases from V and 2 bases from J, with 12 bases between. The CDR3 DNA follows: TGTGCCAGCAGTGAAGTGTGGGTCGGGCAAGAGACCCAGTACTTC. This gives the protein CASSEVWVGQETQYF.

The gene calls are TRBV6-1 and TRBJ2-3; 8 nucleotides line up with TRBD2. Germline V CDR1 and CDR2: MNHNS, SASEGT. This CDR3 is built from 14 residues. J gave up 4 bases and V 10 bases, and 10 bases lay outside the gene matches. CDR3 in amino acids: CAISWSGSSDTQYF. In DNA, the CDR3 is TGTGCCATCTCGTGGAGCGGGAGTTCAGATACGCAGTATTTT.

The chain couples TRBV5-1 to TRBJ2-2; no clear D. Trimming removed 1 base from V and 5 bases from J, with 12 bases in between. CDR1 and CDR2 from the germline V gene are SGHRS and YFSETQ. The CDR3 contains 15 residues. The CDR3 sequence is CASSLTALSTGELFF. The CDR3 nucleotides are TGCGCCAGCAGCTTGACCGCGCTTAGTACCGGGGAGCTGTTTTTT.

This clone was recorded a few times. This chain connects TRBV27 to TRBJ2-1; D possibly matches TRBD1 or TRBD2 (5 bases each). Germline CDR1 and CDR2: MNHEY and SMNVEV (reference sequence). Deletions cut 6 bases from V and 7 bases from J, with 16 bases between. CDR3 length equals 14 residues. The CDR3 loop is CASRRPGRQNEQFF. For the CDR3, the DNA is TGTGCCAGCAGAAGACCGGGACGGCAGAATGAGCAGTTCTTC.

This chain uses TRBV7-9 with TRBJ2-1, with unresolved D. CDR3 length: 14 residues. Trimming shortened V by 1 base and J by 4 bases, and 8 bases separated the two germline ends. Germline CDR1 and CDR2: SEHNR and FQNEAQ (reference sequence). The CDR3 nucleotides are TGTGCCAGCAGCTTAGAGTACTTTTACAATGAGCAGTTCTTC. Protein sequence: CASSLEYFYNEQFF.

The chain recombines TRBV28 with TRBJ1-5; no clear D. Germline-derived CDR1 and CDR2 are MDHEN and SYDVKM. The CDR3 contains 17 residues. Trimming removed 3 bases at V and 3 bases at J, with 18 bases between. CDR3 in DNA: TGTGCCAGCAGTTTCCTCGCTCAGTCATTCAACAATCAGCCCCAGCATTTT. Its protein is CASSFLAQSFNNQPQHF.

The table lists this clone with a count of one. This sequence joins TRBV7-9 and TRBJ2-3, with D uncertain. V lost 3 bases and J 5 bases, leaving 12 bases between the germline ends. CDR3 length: 14 residues. From germline, CDR1 is SEHNR and CDR2 FQNEAQ (reference sequence). This CDR3 is CASSLFTTRDTQYF. CDR3 nucleotide sequence: TGTGCCAGCAGCTTGTTCACCACGAGAGATACGCAGTATTTT.

The V and J genes are TRBV5-1 and TRBJ1-6, with no clear D. The CDR3 runs 14 residues. Between the trimmed V and J ends, which lost 2 bases and 7 bases, there was a span of 10 bases. Germline CDR1 SGHRS, CDR2 YFSETQ. The CDR3 bases are TGCGCCAGCAGCTTTTATGCGGGAAATTCACCCCTCCACTTT. Its protein is CASSFYAGNSPLHF.

The rearrangement joins TRBV30 to TRBJ2-1, with D tentatively TRBD2 (6 bases). The CDR3 loop spans 14 amino acids. The V end lost 3 bases, the J end lost 6 bases, and 15 bases lay between the germline ends. Looked up from germline, CDR1 is GTSNPN and CDR2 is SVGIG (reference sequence). This CDR3 reads CAWSRGSPPNEQFF. CDR3 DNA sequence: TGTGCCTGGAGCCGGGGGTCGCCCCCCAATGAGCAGTTCTTC.

The V and J genes are TRBV5-1 and TRBJ2-5; 9 bases align to TRBD2. CDR3 length: 15 residues. Germline values: CDR1 SGHRS, CDR2 YFSETQ. With V trimmed by 3 bases and J by 1 base, 4 bases remained unmatched. The DNA of the CDR3 is TGCGCCAGCAGCTGGCTAGCGGGGACCCAAGAGACCCAGTACTTC. Translation gives CASSWLAGTQETQYF.